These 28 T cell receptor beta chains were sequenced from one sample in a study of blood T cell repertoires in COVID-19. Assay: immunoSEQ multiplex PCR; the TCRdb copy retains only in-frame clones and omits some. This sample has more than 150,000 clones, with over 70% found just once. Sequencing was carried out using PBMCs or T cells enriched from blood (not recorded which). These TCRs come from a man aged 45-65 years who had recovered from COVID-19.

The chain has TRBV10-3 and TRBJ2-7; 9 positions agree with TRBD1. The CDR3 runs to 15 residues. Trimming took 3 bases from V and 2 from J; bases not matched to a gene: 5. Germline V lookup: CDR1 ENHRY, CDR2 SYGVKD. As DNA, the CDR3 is TGTGCCATCAGTGATTTACGGGACAGGGCCTACGAGCAGTACTTC. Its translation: CAISDLRDRAYEQYF.

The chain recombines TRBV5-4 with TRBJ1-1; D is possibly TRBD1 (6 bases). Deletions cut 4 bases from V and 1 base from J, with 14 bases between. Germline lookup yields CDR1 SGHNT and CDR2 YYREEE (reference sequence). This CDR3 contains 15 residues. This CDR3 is CASSLGGPRNTEAFF. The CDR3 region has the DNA TGTGCCAGCAGCCTCGGGGGGCCCAGGAACACTGAAGCTTTCTTT.

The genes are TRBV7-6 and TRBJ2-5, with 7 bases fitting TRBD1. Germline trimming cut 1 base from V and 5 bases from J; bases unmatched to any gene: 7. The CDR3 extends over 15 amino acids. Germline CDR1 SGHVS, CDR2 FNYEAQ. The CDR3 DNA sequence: TGTGCCAGCAGCTTAGGACAGGGCAGGCGGGAGACCCAGTACTTC. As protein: CASSLGQGRRETQYF.

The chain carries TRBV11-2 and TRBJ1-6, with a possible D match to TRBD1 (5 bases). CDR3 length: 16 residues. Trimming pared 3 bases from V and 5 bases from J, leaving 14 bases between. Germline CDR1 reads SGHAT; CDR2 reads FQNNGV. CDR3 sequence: CASSFSRANHNSPLHF. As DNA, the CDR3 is TGTGCCAGCAGCTTTAGCAGGGCTAATCATAATTCACCCCTCCACTTT.

Here the CDR3 reads CASSQELAYTQYF. CDR3 coding DNA: TGTGCCAGCAGCCAAGAACTAGCATATACGCAGTATTTT. The chain uses TRBV4-2 and TRBJ2-3; weak D call: TRBD2 (6 bases). V was cut by 0 bases and J by 7 bases, with 8 bases left in between. CDR1 and CDR2 (germline): LGHNA, YNFKEQ. CDR3 length: 13 residues.

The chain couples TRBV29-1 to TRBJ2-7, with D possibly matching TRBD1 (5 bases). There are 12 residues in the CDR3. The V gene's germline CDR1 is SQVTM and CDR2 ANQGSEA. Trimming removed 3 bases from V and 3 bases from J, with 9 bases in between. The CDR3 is CSVDAGNYEQYF. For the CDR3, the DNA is TGCAGCGTTGATGCAGGGAACTACGAGCAGTACTTC.

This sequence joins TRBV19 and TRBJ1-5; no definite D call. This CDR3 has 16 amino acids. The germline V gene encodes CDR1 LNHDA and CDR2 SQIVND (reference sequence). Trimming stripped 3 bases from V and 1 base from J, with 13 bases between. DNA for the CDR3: TGTGCCAGTAGTATTCCGAGACAAACAAGCAATCAGCCCCAGCATTTT. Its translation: CASSIPRQTSNQPQHF.

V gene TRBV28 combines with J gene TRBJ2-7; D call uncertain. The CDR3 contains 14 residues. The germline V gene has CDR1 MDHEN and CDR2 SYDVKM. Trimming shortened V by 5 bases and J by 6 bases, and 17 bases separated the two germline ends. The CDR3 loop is CASSPRYYVSEQYF. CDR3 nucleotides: TGTGCCAGCAGTCCCCGGTACTACGTGAGCGAGCAGTACTTC.

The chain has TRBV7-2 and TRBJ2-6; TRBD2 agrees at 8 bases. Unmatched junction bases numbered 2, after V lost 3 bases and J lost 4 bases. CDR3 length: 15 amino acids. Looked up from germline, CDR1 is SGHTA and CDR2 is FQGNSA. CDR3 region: CASSFSGGGANVLTF. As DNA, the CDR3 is TGTGCCAGCAGCTTCAGCGGGGGAGGGGCCAACGTCCTGACTTTC.

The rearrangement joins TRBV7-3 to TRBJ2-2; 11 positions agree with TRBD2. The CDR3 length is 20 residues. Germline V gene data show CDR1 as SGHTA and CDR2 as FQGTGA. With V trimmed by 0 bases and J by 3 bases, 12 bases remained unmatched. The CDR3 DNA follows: TGTGCCAGCAGCTTAACGGGGATGATTAGCGGGAGGGCATACACCGGGGAGCTGTTTTTT. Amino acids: CASSLTGMISGRAYTGELFF.

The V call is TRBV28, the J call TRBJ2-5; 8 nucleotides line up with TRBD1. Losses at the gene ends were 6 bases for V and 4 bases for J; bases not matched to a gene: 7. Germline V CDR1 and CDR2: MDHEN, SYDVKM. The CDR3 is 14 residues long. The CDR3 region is CASSRGQGGETQYF. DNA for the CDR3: TGTGCCAGCAGCCGTGGACAGGGAGGAGAGACCCAGTACTTC.

CDR3 region: CASSFHNLNTEAFF. For the CDR3, the DNA is TGTGCCAGCAGTTTCCACAATCTGAACACTGAAGCTTTCTTT. The chain carries TRBV28 and TRBJ1-1; D remains unclear. V was cut by 3 bases and J by 0 bases, with 8 bases left in between. This CDR3 is 14 amino acids long. Per the germline V gene, CDR1 is MDHEN and CDR2 is SYDVKM.

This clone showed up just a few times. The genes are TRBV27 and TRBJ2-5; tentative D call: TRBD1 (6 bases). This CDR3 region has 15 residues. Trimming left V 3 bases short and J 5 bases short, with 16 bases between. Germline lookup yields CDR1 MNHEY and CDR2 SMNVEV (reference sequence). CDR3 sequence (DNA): TGTGCCAGCAGTTTTAGGGACACCCAAAGGGAGACCCAGTACTTC. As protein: CASSFRDTQRETQYF.

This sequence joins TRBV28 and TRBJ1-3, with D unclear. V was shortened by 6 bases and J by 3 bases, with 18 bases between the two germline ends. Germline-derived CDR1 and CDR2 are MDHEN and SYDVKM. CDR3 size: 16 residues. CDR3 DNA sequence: TGTGCCAGCAGGACGCCGTCGGGAGGCTTTGGAAACACCATATATTTT. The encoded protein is CASRTPSGGFGNTIYF.

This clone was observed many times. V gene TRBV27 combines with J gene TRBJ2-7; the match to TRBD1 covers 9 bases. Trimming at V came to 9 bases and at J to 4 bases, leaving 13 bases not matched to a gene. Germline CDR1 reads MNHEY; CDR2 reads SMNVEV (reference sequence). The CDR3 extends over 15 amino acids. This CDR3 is CASPNRRDRVYEQYF. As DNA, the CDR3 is TGTGCCAGTCCAAACCGTAGGGACAGGGTGTACGAGCAGTACTTC.

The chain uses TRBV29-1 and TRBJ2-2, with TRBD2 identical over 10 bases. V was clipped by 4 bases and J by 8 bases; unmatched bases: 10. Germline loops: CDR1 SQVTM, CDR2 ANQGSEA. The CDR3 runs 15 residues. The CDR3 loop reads CSVASGSLGGGELFF. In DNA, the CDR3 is TGCAGCGTTGCTAGCGGGAGTTTAGGCGGGGGGGAGCTGTTTTTT.

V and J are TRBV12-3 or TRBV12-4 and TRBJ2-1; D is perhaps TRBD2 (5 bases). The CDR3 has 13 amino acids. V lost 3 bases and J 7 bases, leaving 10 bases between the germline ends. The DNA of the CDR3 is TGTGCCAGCAGTTTTAGTACGGGGAATGAGCAGTTCTTC. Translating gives CASSFSTGNEQFF.

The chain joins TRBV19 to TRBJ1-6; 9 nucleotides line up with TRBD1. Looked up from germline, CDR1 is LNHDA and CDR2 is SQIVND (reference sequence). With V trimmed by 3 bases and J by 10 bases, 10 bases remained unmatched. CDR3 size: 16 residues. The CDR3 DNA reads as TGTGCCAGTAGTATTAAGGAGACAGGGGGTGGATCACCCCTCCACTTT. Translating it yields CASSIKETGGGSPLHF.

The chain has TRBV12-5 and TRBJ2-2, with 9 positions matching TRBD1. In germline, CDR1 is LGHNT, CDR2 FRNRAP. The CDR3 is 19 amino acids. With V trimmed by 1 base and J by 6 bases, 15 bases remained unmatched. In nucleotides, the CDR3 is TGTGCTAGTGGTTTGGACCCGTTTACAGGGGGCGCTCGCTCCGGGGAGCTGTTTTTT. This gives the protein CASGLDPFTGGARSGELFF.

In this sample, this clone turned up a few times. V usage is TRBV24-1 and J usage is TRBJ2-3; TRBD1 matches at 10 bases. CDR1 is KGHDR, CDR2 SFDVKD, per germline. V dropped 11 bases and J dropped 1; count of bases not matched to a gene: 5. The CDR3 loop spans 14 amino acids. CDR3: CARTGTGGTDTQYF. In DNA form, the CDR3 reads TGTGCCAGGACCGGGACAGGGGGCACAGATACGCAGTATTTT.

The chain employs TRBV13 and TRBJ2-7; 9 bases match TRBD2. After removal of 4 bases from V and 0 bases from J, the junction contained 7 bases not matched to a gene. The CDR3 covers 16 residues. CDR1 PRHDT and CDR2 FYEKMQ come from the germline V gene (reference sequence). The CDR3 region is CASSYGLAPSSYEQYF. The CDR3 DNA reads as TGTGCCAGCAGCTACGGACTAGCGCCAAGCTCCTACGAGCAGTACTTC.

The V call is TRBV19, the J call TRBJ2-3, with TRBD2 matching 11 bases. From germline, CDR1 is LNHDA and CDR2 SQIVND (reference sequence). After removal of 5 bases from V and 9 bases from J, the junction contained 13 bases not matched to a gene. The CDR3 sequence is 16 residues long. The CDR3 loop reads CASSDGLAGGLGTQYF. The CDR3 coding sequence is TGTGCCAGTAGTGATGGGCTAGCGGGGGGCCTGGGGACGCAGTATTTT.

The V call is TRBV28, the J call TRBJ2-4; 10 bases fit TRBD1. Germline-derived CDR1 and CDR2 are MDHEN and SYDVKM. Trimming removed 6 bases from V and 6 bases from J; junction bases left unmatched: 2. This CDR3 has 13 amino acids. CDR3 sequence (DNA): TGTGCCAGCAGAGGGGACAGGGGAAACATTCAGTACTTC. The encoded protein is CASRGDRGNIQYF.

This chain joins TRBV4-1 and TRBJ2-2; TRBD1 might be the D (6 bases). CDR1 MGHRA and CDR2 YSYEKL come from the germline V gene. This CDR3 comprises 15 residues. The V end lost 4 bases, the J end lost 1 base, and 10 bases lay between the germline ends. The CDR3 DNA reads TGCGCCAGCAGCCCCCAGGACAGGAACACCGGGGAGCTGTTTTTT. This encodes CASSPQDRNTGELFF.

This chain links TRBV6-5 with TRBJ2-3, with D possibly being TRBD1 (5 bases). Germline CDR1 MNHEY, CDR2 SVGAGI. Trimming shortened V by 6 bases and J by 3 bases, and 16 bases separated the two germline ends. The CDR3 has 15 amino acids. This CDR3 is CASSPDAPGTDTQYF. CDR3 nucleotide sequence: TGTGCCAGCAGCCCGGACGCACCAGGGACAGATACGCAGTATTTT.

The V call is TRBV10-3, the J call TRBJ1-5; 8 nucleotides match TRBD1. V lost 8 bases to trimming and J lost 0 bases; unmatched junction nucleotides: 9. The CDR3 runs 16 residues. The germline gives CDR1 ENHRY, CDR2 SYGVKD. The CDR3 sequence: CAIGVGQGHSNQPQHF. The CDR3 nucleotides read TGTGCCATCGGAGTAGGACAGGGTCATAGCAATCAGCCCCAGCATTTT.

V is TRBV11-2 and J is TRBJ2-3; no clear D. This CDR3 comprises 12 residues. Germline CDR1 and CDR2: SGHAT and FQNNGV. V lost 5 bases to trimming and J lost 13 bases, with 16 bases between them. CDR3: CASSPAGINEYF. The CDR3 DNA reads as TGTGCCAGCAGCCCGGCAGGTATAAACGAGTATTTT.

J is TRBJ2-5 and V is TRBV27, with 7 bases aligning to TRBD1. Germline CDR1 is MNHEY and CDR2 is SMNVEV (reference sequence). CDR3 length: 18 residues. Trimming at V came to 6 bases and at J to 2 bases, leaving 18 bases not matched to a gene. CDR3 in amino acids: CASSPHRGKQTKQETQYF. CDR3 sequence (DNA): TGTGCCAGCAGCCCTCACAGGGGTAAGCAGACGAAACAAGAGACCCAGTACTTC.